This TCR beta chain was identified in a study of blood T cell repertoires in COVID-19. About the study: Acute-phase and convalescent COVID-19 samples originated in the United States, Italy and Spain. PBMCs, B-cell-depleted T cells, or T cells were the source of the cDNA or gDNA that made up the material.

Per the original data handling: Amplifying reference gene primers gave estimates of nucleated cell counts. TCRdb keeps only in-frame clones here, not all; method: immunoSEQ multiplex PCR. The DNA gave D and trimming, while V, J and clone size come from that table. Of about 60,000 clones listed, 70% to 90% are singletons. This CDR3 comprises 13 residues. The ends were cut back, 1 base at V and 4 bases at J, with 5 bases in the middle. The germline V gene encodes CDR1 SGHAT and CDR2 FQNNGV. This receptor was identified in a human donor with active COVID-19. The donor label of this sample is uncertain. The sequencing input was peripheral blood. The chain joins TRBV11-2 to TRBJ1-5; no firm D call. CDR3 nucleotide sequence: TGTGCCAGCAGCTTAGCCCCTAATCAGCCCCAGCATTTT. Translating gives CASSLAPNQPQHF.